One sample yielded the 18 T cell receptor beta chains listed below, sequenced in a study of blood T cell repertoires in COVID-19. The repertoire was sequenced with immunoSEQ multiplex PCR; TCRdb's copy has only in-frame clones and lacks some. This repertoire shows some 270,000 clones, under 95% found once; its top ten account for approximately 3%. Sequenced input: PBMCs or T cells enriched from blood (not recorded which). The receptors originated from a middle-aged man who had been exposed to COVID-19.

The table lists this clone with a count of one. The gene calls are TRBV24-1 and TRBJ1-5; D is perhaps TRBD1 (6 bases). CDR1 is KGHDR and CDR2 is SFDVKD in the germline V gene. The V and J ends lost 5 bases and 4 bases respectively, with 11 bases between them. The CDR3 consists of 14 residues. Written as DNA, the CDR3 is TGTGCCACCAGTGGGACAGTTCCAAATCAGCCCCAGCATTTT. Amino acids: CATSGTVPNQPQHF.

The chain recombines TRBV24-1 with TRBJ1-1; 7 nucleotides agree with TRBD1. V shed 3 bases, J shed 2 bases, and the junction held 5 bases outside the gene matches. The germline V gene has CDR1 KGHDR and CDR2 SFDVKD. The CDR3 sequence is 15 residues long. The CDR3 coding sequence is TGTGCCACCAGTGATCAAAGACAGGGTAACACTGAAGCTTTCTTT. Translating it yields CATSDQRQGNTEAFF.

The CDR3, as DNA: TGTGCCAGCGGGACCTTTAGCGGGAATTACGAGCAGTACTTC. The encoded protein is CASGTFSGNYEQYF. The chain is built from TRBV28 and TRBJ2-7, with TRBD2 identical over 8 bases. Per the germline V gene, CDR1 is MDHEN and CDR2 is SYDVKM. V shed 8 bases, J shed 4 bases, and the junction held 10 bases outside the gene matches. This CDR3 has 14 amino acids.

V and J are TRBV24-1 and TRBJ1-1, with a possible D match to TRBD1 (6 bases). The CDR3 contains 15 residues. CDR1 and CDR2 (germline): KGHDR, SFDVKD. V was trimmed by 3 bases and J by 3 bases, leaving 13 bases between them. The CDR3 spells CATSDPRGADTEAFF. CDR3 DNA sequence: TGTGCCACCAGTGATCCGCGGGGGGCAGACACTGAAGCTTTCTTT.

V gene TRBV12-3 or TRBV12-4 combines with J gene TRBJ2-3; D is uncertain. This CDR3 spans 12 amino acids. Between the trimmed V and J ends, which lost 2 bases and 5 bases, there was a span of 5 bases. The CDR3 here is CASSLIQDTQYF. CDR3 nucleotide sequence: TGTGCCAGCAGTTTAATCCAAGATACGCAGTATTTT.

This rearrangement joins TRBV11-1 to TRBJ2-1; 10 bases line up with TRBD2. CDR3 length: 14 residues. Trimming removed 5 bases from V and 4 bases from J; junction bases left unmatched: 2. Germline CDR1 reads SGHAT; CDR2 reads FQDESV (reference sequence). Here the CDR3 reads CASSKLAGYNEQFF. In nucleotides, the CDR3 is TGTGCCAGCAGCAAACTAGCGGGATACAATGAGCAGTTCTTC.

The J gene is TRBJ1-2, the V gene TRBV7-9; D is unresolved. The germline V gene encodes CDR1 SEHNR and CDR2 FQNEAQ (reference sequence). Trimming removed 3 bases at V and 7 bases at J, with 15 bases between. CDR3 length equals 14 residues. CDR3 coding DNA: TGTGCCAGCAGCTTCCTACAGAAGGCGGGTGGCTACACCTTC. Translation: CASSFLQKAGGYTF.

The V gene is TRBV4-2, the J gene TRBJ2-1, with D perhaps TRBD2 (7 bases). V was clipped by 0 bases and J by 5 bases, with 14 bases between them. Germline V lookup: CDR1 LGHNA, CDR2 YNFKEQ. The CDR3 is made up of 16 amino acids. The CDR3: CASSQDLERDNNEQFF. The CDR3 bases are TGTGCCAGCAGCCAAGATCTCGAGCGGGACAACAATGAGCAGTTCTTC.

DNA for the CDR3: TGTGCCAGCTCACGACAGAGTGGACAGGGGGATGGCTACACCTTC. It is translated as CASSRQSGQGDGYTF. The chain employs TRBV18 and TRBJ1-2; 10 bases are a match to TRBD1. Germline V gene sequence: CDR1 KGHSH, CDR2 LQKENI. V trimming: 4 bases; J trimming: 6 bases; junction bases outside the gene matches: 8. The CDR3 contains 15 residues.

The chain links TRBV10-3 to TRBJ2-7; 9 nucleotides align to TRBD2. The CDR3 is made up of 16 amino acids. CDR1 and CDR2 (germline): ENHRY, SYGVKD. V was pared by 6 bases and J by 2 bases, with 11 bases of the junction left unmatched. CDR3 nucleotides: TGTGCCATCAGCGGAAGCGGGACTAGCTGGACCTACGAGCAGTACTTC. Its protein is CAISGSGTSWTYEQYF.

The rearrangement uses TRBV4-1 and TRBJ1-1; D gene unclear. This CDR3 comprises 15 residues. Germline CDR1 and CDR2: MGHRA and YSYEKL. Deletions cut 1 base from V and 6 bases from J, with 15 bases between. As DNA, the CDR3 is TGCGCCAGCAGCCAAGTTGTCAGCAGGCGATCTGAAGCTTTCTTT. The encoded protein is CASSQVVSRRSEAFF.

This clone was counted a single time. The genes are TRBV9 and TRBJ2-7, with a possible D match to TRBD2 (6 bases). CDR1 is SGDLS and CDR2 is YYNGEE in the germline V gene. The CDR3 spans 16 residues. V shed 7 bases and J shed 3 bases, with 23 bases lying between them. CDR3 DNA: TGTGCCAGCTCCGCGGGAAGGAGTGACGCCCGCTACGAGCAGTACTTC. This translates into CASSAGRSDARYEQYF.

V usage is TRBV27 and J usage is TRBJ1-6, with D possibly being TRBD1 (5 bases). The germline CDR1 and CDR2 sequences are MNHEY and SMNVEV (reference sequence). The length of the CDR3 is 14 residues. V was trimmed by 10 bases and J by 5 bases, leaving 15 bases between them. CDR3 sequence reads: CATRSGGNNSPLHF. Here the CDR3 DNA reads TGTGCCACGCGGTCGGGGGGAAATAATTCACCCCTCCACTTT.

V usage is TRBV2 and J usage is TRBJ2-1, with 7 bases lining up with TRBD2. The ends lost 6 bases at V and 6 bases at J; junction bases unmatched: 8. This CDR3 has 14 residues. Germline CDR1 is SNHLY and CDR2 is FYNNEI. In DNA, the CDR3 is TGTGCCAGCAGGGACCCCGGGACTACCAATGAGCAGTTCTTC. It is translated as CASRDPGTTNEQFF.

The genes are TRBV5-1 and TRBJ2-5; no definite D call. CDR1 and CDR2 (germline): SGHRS, YFSETQ. The CDR3 extends over 12 amino acids. V lost 6 bases and J 5 bases, leaving 11 bases between the germline ends. This chain's CDR3 is CASNSNRETQYF. CDR3 bases: TGCGCCAGCAACTCCAACCGGGAGACCCAGTACTTC.

This clone was recorded only once. The rearrangement links TRBV9 to TRBJ1-3; D gene ambiguous. This CDR3 is built from 15 residues. Germline-derived CDR1 and CDR2 are SGDLS and YYNGEE. V shed 0 bases and J shed 0 bases, with 7 bases lying between them. The chain's CDR3 is CASSVASYSGNTIYF. The DNA of the CDR3 is TGTGCCAGCAGCGTAGCCTCGTACTCTGGAAACACCATATATTTT.

The chain couples TRBV12-5 to TRBJ2-3, with 12 bases fitting TRBD2. The V segment lost 5 bases and the J segment 4 bases; nucleotides outside the gene matches: 10. The CDR3 has 17 amino acids. Germline-derived CDR1 and CDR2 are LGHNT and FRNRAP. The CDR3 loop reads CASGRAPLAGGPDTQYF. The CDR3 coding sequence is TGTGCTAGTGGTAGGGCCCCACTAGCGGGAGGCCCAGATACGCAGTATTTT.

This chain joins TRBV4-1 and TRBJ1-4, with TRBD1 matching 7 bases. This CDR3 region has 17 residues. CDR1 and CDR2 (germline): MGHRA, YSYEKL. J lost 0 bases, V lost 6 bases, and 10 bases had no gene match. The CDR3 sequence: CASSSDRATTTNEKLFF. CDR3 in DNA: TGCGCCAGCAGTTCCGACAGGGCGACCACAACTAATGAAAAACTGTTTTTT.